This TCR beta chain comes out of a study of T cells in Graves' hyperthyroidism and ophthalmopathy. Germline values: CDR1 MNHNS, CDR2 SASEGT. Trimming stripped 3 bases from V and 3 bases from J, with 8 bases between. The CDR3 has 13 amino acids. Patients with uncontrolled infections, other autoimmune diseases, pregnancy or lactation were excluded. Study outcomes and limitations: Ophthalmopathy stood apart from stable hyperthyroidism in a 13 V-J model.

TCR beta CDR3 sequences were amplified from RNA transcripts. During a first-round RT-PCR of the TCR CDR3, the HTBI primer set was used. TCRdb ran MiXCR on the multiplex PCR reads and lists one entry per CDR3 protein. The table shows roughly 510,000 distinct CDR3 sequences, with 40% to 50% occurring only once. This clonotype was seen ten or more times. Its antigen is undetermined. This sequence originates from an adult woman with Graves' disease, either hyperthyroidism or ophthalmopathy (not recorded which). The chain uses TRBV6-1 and TRBJ1-1, with D uncertain. Sequencing was carried out using peripheral blood or thyroid tissue (not recorded which). The CDR3 loop reads CASSETVDTEAFF. For the CDR3, the DNA is TGTGCCAGCAGTGAGACCGTGGACACTGAAGCTTTCTTT.